A single sample is the source of the 12 T cell receptor beta chains below, sequenced in a study of technical replicates of blood from several donors. The data were produced by immunoSEQ multiplex PCR, yet TCRdb's version contains in-frame clones alone and is incomplete. The sample consists of about 62,000 clones, about 87% of them appearing once. The sequenced material came from PBMCs. The source is a human donor in good health. Some clones in this sample may be carry-over from other donors' samples.

V usage is TRBV6-5 and J usage is TRBJ1-2, with 7 bases fitting TRBD1. Germline values: CDR1 MNHEY, CDR2 SVGAGI. V lost 6 bases to trimming and J lost 8 bases; unmatched junction nucleotides: 12. The CDR3 covers 14 residues. This CDR3 is CASRDTGVSDGYTF. DNA of the CDR3: TGTGCCAGCAGGGATACAGGGGTTAGCGACGGCTACACCTTC.

This clone has just a few counts. The rearrangement joins TRBV4-3 to TRBJ2-1; a weak D match, TRBD2 (6 bases). The CDR3 length is 16 residues. Germline V lookup: CDR1 LGHNA, CDR2 YSLEER. The ends were cut back, 3 bases at V and 2 bases at J, with 14 bases in the middle. The DNA of the CDR3 is TGCGCCAGCAGCCAGACTCGGGAGTCCGCCTACAATGAGCAGTTCTTC. Its protein is CASSQTRESAYNEQFF.

The rearrangement uses TRBV5-4 and TRBJ1-6, with TRBD1 matching over 8 bases. J was trimmed by 8 bases and V by 0 bases; bases with no gene match: 4. Germline V lookup: CDR1 SGHNT, CDR2 YYREEE (reference sequence). This CDR3 has 15 amino acids. CDR3: CASSLGGQGHSPLHF. CDR3 coding DNA: TGTGCCAGCAGCTTGGGAGGACAGGGTCATTCACCCCTCCACTTT. Using reference TRBV5-4 and TRBJ1-6 for the parts outside the CDR3, the full variable domain is ETGVTQSPTHLIKTRGQQVTLRCSSQSGHNTVSWYQQALGQGPQFIFQYYREEENGRGNFPPRFSGLQFPNYSSELNVNALELDDSALYLCASSLGGQGHSPLHFGNGTRLTVT.

The gene calls are TRBV4-3 and TRBJ1-1; the D gene is possibly TRBD1 (5 bases). The germline CDR1 and CDR2 sequences are LGHNA and YSLEER. The CDR3 loop spans 14 amino acids. V was trimmed by 1 base and J by 3 bases, leaving 9 bases between them. This chain's CDR3 is CASSQGPRDTEAFF. The CDR3 coding sequence is TGCGCCAGCAGCCAAGGACCCAGGGACACTGAAGCTTTCTTT.

The chain employs TRBV14 and TRBJ1-2, with 10 bases identical to TRBD1. Germline CDR1 reads SGHDN; CDR2 reads FVKESK. The V and J ends lost 4 bases and 4 bases, in that order; junction bases with no gene match: 6. The CDR3 consists of 15 residues. The CDR3 DNA reads TGTGCCAGCAGCCCCACGACAGGGGGCTTCTATGGCTACACCTTC. This codes for CASSPTTGGFYGYTF.

V gene TRBV25-1 combines with J gene TRBJ2-1; perhaps TRBD2 as D (6 bases). The CDR3 loop spans 15 amino acids. CDR1 MGHDK and CDR2 SYGVNS come from the germline V gene. V was pared by 4 bases and J by 8 bases, with 18 bases between. The CDR3 sequence is CASSVRDRREHEQFF. The CDR3 nucleotides read TGTGCCAGCAGTGTCCGGGACCGGAGGGAACATGAGCAGTTCTTC.

The chain uses TRBV4-1 and TRBJ2-6; D is undetermined. Germline V CDR1 and CDR2: MGHRA, YSYEKL. The V and J ends lost 1 base and 3 bases respectively, with 13 bases between them. The CDR3 runs to 17 residues. CDR3 sequence (DNA): TGCGCCAGCAGCCAAGTTACTATTGGTGGTGGGGCCAACGTCCTGACTTTC. Translation: CASSQVTIGGGANVLTF.

The chain joins TRBV4-3 to TRBJ1-1; TRBD1 matches at 9 bases. V lost 2 bases to trimming and J lost 2 bases; unmatched junction nucleotides: 12. This CDR3 has 18 residues. Germline CDR1 is LGHNA and CDR2 is YSLEER. CDR3 coding DNA: TGCGCCAGCAGCCAAATACAGGGGGCAGGTCTGCTAAACACTGAAGCTTTCTTT. Translation: CASSQIQGAGLLNTEAFF.

The rearrangement uses TRBV4-1 and TRBJ2-1; TRBD2 is a possible D gene (5 bases). This CDR3 has 17 amino acids. Trimming pared 0 bases from V and 0 bases from J, leaving 12 bases between. Per germline, CDR1 MGHRA and CDR2 YSYEKL. The CDR3 spells CASSQDQAGSSYNEQFF. Written as DNA, the CDR3 is TGCGCCAGCAGCCAAGATCAGGCGGGTAGCTCCTACAATGAGCAGTTCTTC.

CDR3 DNA: TGCGCCAGCAGCCAAGCCCCTAGTGAAAAACTGTTTTTT. Residues: CASSQAPSEKLFF. The chain is built from TRBV4-3 and TRBJ1-4; D ambiguous. The V end was cut by 1 base, the J end by 7 bases, with 7 bases between. The CDR3 extends over 13 amino acids. Germline loops: CDR1 LGHNA, CDR2 YSLEER.

The chain uses TRBV4-1 and TRBJ2-1, with 10 bases that match TRBD1. There are 14 residues in the CDR3. Germline assignment: CDR1 MGHRA and CDR2 YSYEKL. V was clipped by 1 base and J by 12 bases; unmatched bases: 6. The CDR3 sequence is CASSQGTGGLGQFF. DNA for the CDR3: TGCGCCAGCAGCCAAGGGACAGGGGGTTTAGGGCAGTTCTTC.

The rearrangement uses TRBV2 and TRBJ2-7, with 7 positions matching TRBD2. The V and J ends lost 1 base and 4 bases, in that order; junction bases with no gene match: 7. There are 15 residues in the CDR3. The germline V gene encodes CDR1 SNHLY and CDR2 FYNNEI. The CDR3 DNA is TGTGCCAGCAGTGAAGGGGGACGGGGGGTGTACGAGCAGTACTTC. It encodes CASSEGGRGVYEQYF.